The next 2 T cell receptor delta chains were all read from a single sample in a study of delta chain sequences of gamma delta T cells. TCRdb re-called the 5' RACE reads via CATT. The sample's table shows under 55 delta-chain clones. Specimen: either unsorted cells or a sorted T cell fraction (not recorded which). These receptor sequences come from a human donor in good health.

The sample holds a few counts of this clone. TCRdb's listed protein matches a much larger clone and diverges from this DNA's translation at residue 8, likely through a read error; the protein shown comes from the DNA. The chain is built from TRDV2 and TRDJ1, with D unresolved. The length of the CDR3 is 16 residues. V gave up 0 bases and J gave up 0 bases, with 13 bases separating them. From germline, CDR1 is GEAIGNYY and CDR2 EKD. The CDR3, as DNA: TGTGCCTGTGACACCCTTTGGGAGCCCAACACCGATAAACTCATCTTT. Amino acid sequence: CACDTLWEPNTDKLIF.

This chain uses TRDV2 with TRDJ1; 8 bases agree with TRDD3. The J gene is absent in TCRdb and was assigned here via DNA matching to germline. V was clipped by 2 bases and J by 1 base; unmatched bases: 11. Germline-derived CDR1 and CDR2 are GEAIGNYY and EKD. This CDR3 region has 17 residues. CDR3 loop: CACDSVLGGRTTDKLIF. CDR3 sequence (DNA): TGTGCCTGTGACAGCGTACTGGGGGGTAGAACCACCGATAAACTCATCTTT.